Below are 30 T cell receptor beta chains sequenced from a single sample in a study of T-cell reconstitution after alpha-beta-depleted transplantation in children. Library preparation (for TCRbeta) was performed with unique molecular identifiers. TCRdb redid the calling of the PCR reads with MiXCR, one entry per CDR3 protein. Counted here are 670,000 or so distinct CDR3 sequences, about 12% occurring once; the ten biggest clones make up around 0.79%. The specimen comprised PBMCs, sampled before TCRalphabeta/CD19-depleted stem cell transplant. The source of these receptors is a girl aged 2 to 9 with congenital amegakaryocytic thrombocytopenia, due to receive a stem cell transplant.

This chain connects TRBV14 to TRBJ1-4; perhaps TRBD1 as D (5 bases). In germline, CDR1 is SGHDN, CDR2 FVKESK. The CDR3 extends over 15 amino acids. Deletions cut 8 bases from V and 4 bases from J, with 17 bases between. CDR3 sequence (DNA): TGTGCCAGCGGCCCTACCGGGGGATTTAATGAAAAACTGTTTTTT. This translates into CASGPTGGFNEKLFF.

In its sample, this clonotype was seen many times. This CDR3 is CSARRSDGEQFF. CDR3 nucleotide sequence: TGCAGTGCTAGACGCTCGGACGGCGAGCAGTTCTTC. The chain employs TRBV20-1 and TRBJ2-1; D call uncertain. V was trimmed by 2 bases and J by 10 bases, leaving 12 bases between them. Germline V CDR1 and CDR2: DFQATT, SNEGSKA (reference sequence). The CDR3 spans 12 residues.

The chain is built from TRBV15 and TRBJ2-5; D gene uncertain. The CDR3 has 14 amino acids. The germline CDR1 and CDR2 sequences are LNHNV and YYDKDF (reference sequence). Deletions cut 0 bases from V and 2 bases from J, with 7 bases between. The CDR3 protein is CATSRDVGQETQYF. The CDR3 DNA is TGTGCCACCAGCAGAGACGTGGGTCAAGAGACCCAGTACTTC. Full variable domain (rest looked up from reference TRBV15 and TRBJ2-5): DAMVIQNPRYQVTQFGKPVTLSCSQTLNHNVMYWYQQKSSQAPKLLFHYYDKDFNNEADTPDNFQSRRPNTSFCFLDIRSPGLGDTAMYLCATSRDVGQETQYFGPGTRLLVL.

The chain joins TRBV12-3 or TRBV12-4 to TRBJ2-1; 11 bases match TRBD1. V lost 5 bases, J lost 8 bases, and 11 bases stayed unmatched. This CDR3 is 16 amino acids long. This CDR3 is CASSAKDRGLNYEQFF. In DNA form, the CDR3 reads TGTGCCAGCAGTGCTAAGGACAGGGGGCTGAATTATGAGCAGTTCTTC.

The V call is TRBV15, the J call TRBJ1-3; no firm D call. Germline-derived CDR1 and CDR2 are LNHNV and YYDKDF (reference sequence). The CDR3 has 13 residues. V dropped 3 bases and J dropped 0 bases, with 3 bases sitting between them. CDR3 in amino acids: CATSRPSGNTIYF. The CDR3 coding sequence is TGTGCCACCAGCAGGCCCTCTGGAAACACCATATATTTT.

This clonotype appeared many times. This chain joins TRBV15 and TRBJ2-3, with D perhaps matching TRBD2 (6 bases). This CDR3 has 18 residues. The V gene lost 0 bases and the J gene lost 3 bases, with 19 bases spanning the gap. Germline CDR1 LNHNV, CDR2 YYDKDF (reference sequence). The DNA for the CDR3 is TGTGCCACCAGCAGAGACCTTCCTAGGCGGGACGGGACAGATACGCAGTATTTT. This sequence encodes CATSRDLPRRDGTDTQYF. Based on the CDR3 plus reference TRBV15 and TRBJ2-3, the full variable domain is DAMVIQNPRYQVTQFGKPVTLSCSQTLNHNVMYWYQQKSSQAPKLLFHYYDKDFNNEADTPDNFQSRRPNTSFCFLDIRSPGLGDTAMYLCATSRDLPRRDGTDTQYFGPGTRLTVL.

The V and J genes are TRBV10-3 and TRBJ2-5; 8 bases are shared with TRBD2. The CDR3 spans 17 residues. V shed 4 bases, J shed 2 bases, and the junction held 12 bases outside the gene matches. The germline CDR1 and CDR2 sequences are ENHRY and SYGVKD. CDR3 DNA sequence: TGTGCCATCAGTGGGGACCATAGCGGGAACAGACAAGAGACCCAGTACTTC. It specifies CAISGDHSGNRQETQYF.

The chain is built from TRBV20-1 and TRBJ1-3; no clear D. Germline assignment: CDR1 DFQATT and CDR2 SNEGSKA (reference sequence). This CDR3 is 13 amino acids long. Trimming took off 3 bases at V and 0 bases at J, with 6 bases between the two ends. The CDR3 region has the DNA TGCAGTGCTAGCGACCTCTCTGGAAACACCATATATTTT. This encodes CSASDLSGNTIYF.

The rearrangement uses TRBV5-1 and TRBJ2-7, with D hard to call. V lost 0 bases to trimming and J lost 5 bases, with 9 bases between them. CDR3 size: 13 residues. Germline V lookup: CDR1 SGHRS, CDR2 YFSETQ. The CDR3 DNA follows: TGCGCCAGCAGCTTGGTGGGTTGGAACGAGCAGTACTTC. Translating it yields CASSLVGWNEQYF.

This clonotype was detected ten times or more. The chain recombines TRBV5-6 with TRBJ2-3; D is uncertain. The CDR3 runs 15 residues. From germline, CDR1 is SGHDT and CDR2 YYEEEE. The ends were cut back, 0 bases at V and 1 base at J, with 9 bases in the middle. The CDR3 sequence is CASSLEGRGTDTQYF. The CDR3 coding sequence is TGTGCCAGCAGCTTGGAAGGACGGGGCACAGATACGCAGTATTTT.

Worth noting for this clonotype: A single base separates this from a much larger clone, so it may be a read error. The chain links TRBV29-1 to TRBJ1-2; no clear D gene. Germline loops: CDR1 SQVTM, CDR2 ANQGSEA. The CDR3 extends over 12 amino acids. CDR3 coding DNA: TGCAGCGTTGACGGGGTATCGGGTGGCTGCACCTTC. It encodes CSVDGVSGGCTF.

On this clonotype: A much larger clone differs by one base, so this may be a read error. This chain joins TRBV29-1 and TRBJ1-2; D is perhaps TRBD1 (6 bases). The CDR3 spans 12 residues. Germline V gives CDR1 SQVTM, CDR2 ANQGSEA. CDR3 residues: CSVLTGDYRYTF. The CDR3 DNA sequence: TGCAGCGTTCTGACAGGCGACTATCGCTACACCTTC.

This chain joins TRBV2 and TRBJ2-1, with TRBD2 matching over 7 bases. This CDR3 comprises 15 residues. The V gene end was trimmed by 4 bases and the J gene end by 4 bases; junction bases not matched to a gene: 7. Germline values: CDR1 SNHLY, CDR2 FYNNEI. CDR3 DNA sequence: TGTGCCAGCAGTGTGGTGGGGGGGGGTTACAATGAGCAGTTCTTC. Amino acid sequence: CASSVVGGGYNEQFF.

This clonotype was detected a few times. The chain has TRBV24-1 and TRBJ2-5; TRBD2 is a possible D gene (6 bases). The CDR3 covers 16 residues. Germline values: CDR1 KGHDR, CDR2 SFDVKD. Between the trimmed V and J ends, which lost 3 bases and 0 bases, there was a span of 13 bases. The CDR3 nucleotides are TGTGCCACCAGTGATCGGGACTGGCTGTACCAAGAGACCCAGTACTTC. Protein: CATSDRDWLYQETQYF.

In this sample, this clonotype turned up a few times. The CDR3 DNA follows: TGCGCCAGCAGCCCCTCGGCGGTCTACGAGCAGTACTTC. This codes for CASSPSAVYEQYF. This chain joins TRBV5-1 and TRBJ2-7, with D uncertain. Per the germline V gene, CDR1 is SGHRS and CDR2 is YFSETQ. The CDR3 extends over 13 amino acids. Trimming pared 4 bases from V and 3 bases from J, leaving 11 bases between.

This clonotype was observed a few times. The chain uses TRBV5-1 and TRBJ2-7; 11 nucleotides match TRBD2. The V gene end was trimmed by 3 bases and the J gene end by 1 base; junction bases not matched to a gene: 12. This CDR3 has 18 residues. From germline, CDR1 is SGHRS and CDR2 YFSETQ. CDR3 amino acids: CASSSAPTSGDISYEQYF. As DNA, the CDR3 is TGCGCCAGCAGCTCTGCCCCGACTAGCGGGGATATATCCTACGAGCAGTACTTC.

This clonotype was counted a few times. The CDR3 nucleotides are TGTGCCAGCAGCTTAGTAATGACGGACAGGGGAAATGAGCAGTTCTTC. Translation: CASSLVMTDRGNEQFF. The chain recombines TRBV7-6 with TRBJ2-1; TRBD1 agrees at 9 bases. The ends lost 1 base at V and 7 bases at J; junction bases unmatched: 8. The CDR3 covers 16 residues. The germline V gene encodes CDR1 SGHVS and CDR2 FNYEAQ.

The sample holds many counts of this clonotype. The chain recombines TRBV5-1 with TRBJ2-3; D gene ambiguous. V dropped 0 bases and J dropped 6 bases, with 11 bases sitting between them. CDR1 and CDR2 from the germline V gene are SGHRS and YFSETQ. The CDR3 loop spans 14 amino acids. The DNA of the CDR3 is TGCGCCAGCAGCTTGGAGTCCTTGGTGGATACGCAGTATTTT. It yields the protein CASSLESLVDTQYF.

The chain combines TRBV5-5 with TRBJ2-5, with a possible D match to TRBD1 (7 bases). Germline values: CDR1 SGHKS, CDR2 YYEKEE (reference sequence). The CDR3 runs to 15 residues. V was pared by 0 bases and J by 5 bases, with 14 bases between. This CDR3 reads CASSLVPTGRETQYF. CDR3 nucleotide sequence: TGTGCCAGCAGCTTGGTACCGACAGGGAGGGAGACCCAGTACTTC.

The chain joins TRBV25-1 to TRBJ1-1, with no clear D. V shed 2 bases and J shed 0 bases, with 4 bases lying between them. Germline V gene sequence: CDR1 MGHDK, CDR2 SYGVNS. This CDR3 spans 13 amino acids. CDR3 nucleotide sequence: TGTGCCAGCAGTGAAACACTGAACACTGAAGCTTTCTTT. As protein: CASSETLNTEAFF.

Worth noting for this clonotype: This sequence may be a read error, since a much larger clone differs from it by one base. The rearrangement uses TRBV29-1 and TRBJ1-3; the D is unclear. The germline V gene encodes CDR1 SQVTM and CDR2 ANQGSEA. This CDR3 region has 14 residues. CDR3 sequence: CSVVSPTAGNTICF. The CDR3, as DNA: TGCAGCGTTGTATCGCCGACGGCTGGAAACACCATATGTTTT.

About this clonotype itself: This could be a read error, since a much larger clone is one nucleotide away. This chain joins TRBV5-1 and TRBJ1-2, with D possibly being TRBD1 (5 bases). The germline V gene encodes CDR1 SGHRS and CDR2 YFSETQ. The CDR3 sequence is 15 residues long. The CDR3 reads CASSSGTLQGYGDTF. The CDR3 nucleotides are TGCGCCAGCAGCTCCGGGACGCTCCAGGGCTATGGCGACACCTTC.

This clonotype was seen ten or more times. The V and J genes are TRBV20-1 and TRBJ2-1, with no clear D. The CDR3 contains 13 residues. CDR1 is DFQATT, CDR2 SNEGSKA, per germline (reference sequence). V shed 6 bases and J shed 5 bases, with 14 bases lying between them. This chain's CDR3 is CSAYRDQNNEQFF. CDR3 bases: TGCAGTGCATACAGAGACCAAAACAATGAGCAGTTCTTC.

The chain carries TRBV20-1 and TRBJ2-1; tentative D call: TRBD1 (6 bases). The V end lost 2 bases, the J end lost 6 bases, and 14 bases lay between the germline ends. There are 14 residues in the CDR3. Germline-derived CDR1 and CDR2 are DFQATT and SNEGSKA (reference sequence). CDR3 bases: TGCAGTGCTAGATTGGGGGCCCTTGGCAATGAGCAGTTCTTC. The encoded protein is CSARLGALGNEQFF.

This clonotype was observed at least ten times. CDR3 sequence reads: CSLGDQYNEQFF. CDR3 sequence (DNA): TGCAGTTTAGGGGATCAATACAATGAGCAGTTCTTC. The chain couples TRBV29-1 to TRBJ2-1; D is possibly TRBD1 (5 bases). This CDR3 spans 12 amino acids. Germline assignment: CDR1 SQVTM and CDR2 ANQGSEA.

This clonotype was seen ten or more times. Here the CDR3 DNA reads TGTGCCAGCAGTTATAAGGGACAGTCTAATCAGCCCCAGCATTTT. Its protein product is CASSYKGQSNQPQHF. The V and J genes are TRBV6-5 and TRBJ1-5, with TRBD1 matching 7 bases. There are 15 residues in the CDR3. V lost 3 bases, J lost 4 bases, and 6 bases stayed unmatched. CDR1 is MNHEY and CDR2 is SVGAGI in the germline V gene.

This chain uses TRBV14 with TRBJ2-5; no reliable D call. The germline V and J ends were trimmed by 2 bases and 3 bases, with 10 bases remaining between them. Germline V gene sequence: CDR1 SGHDN, CDR2 FVKESK. There are 14 residues in the CDR3. The CDR3 here is CASSQLTNEETQYF. The CDR3 bases are TGTGCCAGCAGCCAATTAACCAACGAAGAGACCCAGTACTTC.

The chain employs TRBV27 and TRBJ1-1, with no clear D. Trimming removed 6 bases from V and 2 bases from J, with 13 bases in between. This CDR3 is built from 14 residues. CDR1 is MNHEY and CDR2 is SMNVEV in the germline V gene (reference sequence). The CDR3, as DNA: TGTGCCAGCAGGCCCGAAGGGCCCAACACTGAAGCTTTCTTT. Its protein product is CASRPEGPNTEAFF.

The sample holds many counts of this clonotype. The chain's CDR3 is CASSEGSEQYF. The CDR3 coding sequence is TGCGCCAGCAGTGAGGGAAGCGAGCAGTACTTC. This sequence joins TRBV10-2 and TRBJ2-7; D remains ambiguous. The germline gives CDR1 WSHSY, CDR2 SAAADI. V lost 2 bases to trimming and J lost 6 bases, with 5 bases between them. The CDR3 spans 11 residues.

This clonotype was observed many times. The chain combines TRBV5-1 with TRBJ1-1; TRBD1 aligns across 7 bases. V dropped 0 bases and J dropped 2; count of bases not matched to a gene: 4. The CDR3 spans 15 residues. In germline, CDR1 is SGHRS, CDR2 YFSETQ. The CDR3 DNA is TGCGCCAGCAGCTTGGCGGGACAGAGCAACACTGAAGCTTTCTTT. It specifies CASSLAGQSNTEAFF. Together with reference TRBV5-1 and TRBJ1-1, the CDR3 gives the full variable domain: KAGVTQTPRYLIKTRGQQVTLSCSPISGHRSVSWYQQTPGQGLQFLFEYFSETQRNKGNFPGRFSGRQFSNSRSEMNVSTLELGDSALYLCASSLAGQSNTEAFFGQGTRLTVV.